These 2 T cell receptor beta chains share one sample of origin, sequenced in a study of blood T cell repertoires in COVID-19. The assay was immunoSEQ multiplex PCR, and TCRdb's table has in-frame clones only and misses some. In the table there are about 370,000 clones, around 92% of which are singletons. Sequenced: peripheral blood. All receptors come from a woman in her twenties or thirties with COVID-19, enrolled during active disease.

The CDR3 spells CASSASIEDTQYF. CDR3 nucleotides: TGCGCCAGCAGCGCATCGATAGAAGATACGCAGTATTTT. This chain uses TRBV10-1 with TRBJ2-3, with unresolved D. Trimming cost V 6 bases and J 5 bases, with 12 bases left between them. The CDR3 totals 13 residues. CDR1 is WNHNN and CDR2 is SYGVQD in the germline V gene (reference sequence).

The chain carries TRBV5-6 and TRBJ1-2; D call uncertain. Trimming stripped 7 bases from V and 3 bases from J, with 10 bases between. The CDR3 extends over 12 amino acids. CDR1 SGHDT and CDR2 YYEEEE come from the germline V gene. The CDR3 protein is CASGPPDYGYTF. Written as DNA, the CDR3 is TGTGCCAGCGGTCCGCCGGACTATGGCTACACCTTC.